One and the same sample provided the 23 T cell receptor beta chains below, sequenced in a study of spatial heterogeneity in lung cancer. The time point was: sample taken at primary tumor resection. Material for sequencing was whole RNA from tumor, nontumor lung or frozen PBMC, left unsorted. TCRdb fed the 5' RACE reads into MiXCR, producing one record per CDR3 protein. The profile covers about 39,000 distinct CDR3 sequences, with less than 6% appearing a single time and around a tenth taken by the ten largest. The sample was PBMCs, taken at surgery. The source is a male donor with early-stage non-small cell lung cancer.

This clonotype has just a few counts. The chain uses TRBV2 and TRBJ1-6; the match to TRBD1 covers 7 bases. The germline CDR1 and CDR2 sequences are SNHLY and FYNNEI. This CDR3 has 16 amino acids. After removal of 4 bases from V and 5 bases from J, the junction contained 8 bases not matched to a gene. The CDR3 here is CASSGRATGNNSPLHF. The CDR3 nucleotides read TGTGCCAGCAGTGGGAGGGCGACAGGGAATAATTCACCCCTCCACTTT.

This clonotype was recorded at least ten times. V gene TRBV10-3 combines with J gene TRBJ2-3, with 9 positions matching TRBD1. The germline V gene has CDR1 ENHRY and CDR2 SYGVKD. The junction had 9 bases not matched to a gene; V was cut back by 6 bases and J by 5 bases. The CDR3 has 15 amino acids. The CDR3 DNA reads TGTGCCATCAGCCTGGTGGGACAGGGAAAAGATACGCAGTATTTT. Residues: CAISLVGQGKDTQYF.

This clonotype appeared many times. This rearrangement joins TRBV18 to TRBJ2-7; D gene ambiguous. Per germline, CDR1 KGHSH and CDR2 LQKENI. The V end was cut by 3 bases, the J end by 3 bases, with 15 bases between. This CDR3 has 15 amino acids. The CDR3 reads CASSPDAWGLYEQYF. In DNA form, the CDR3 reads TGTGCCAGCTCACCCGATGCTTGGGGTCTCTACGAGCAGTACTTC.

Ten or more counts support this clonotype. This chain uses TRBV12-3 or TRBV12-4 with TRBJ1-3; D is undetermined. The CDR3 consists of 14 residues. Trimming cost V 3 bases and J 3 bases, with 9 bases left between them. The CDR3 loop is CASSFGVGGNTIYF. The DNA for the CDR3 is TGTGCCAGCAGTTTCGGGGTGGGTGGAAACACCATATATTTT.

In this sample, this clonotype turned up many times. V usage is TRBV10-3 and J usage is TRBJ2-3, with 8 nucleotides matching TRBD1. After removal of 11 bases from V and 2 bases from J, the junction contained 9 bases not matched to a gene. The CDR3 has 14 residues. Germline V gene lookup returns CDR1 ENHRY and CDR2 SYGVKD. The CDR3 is CALSTGQATDTQYF. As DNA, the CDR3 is TGTGCCCTATCAACGGGACAGGCCACAGATACGCAGTATTTT.

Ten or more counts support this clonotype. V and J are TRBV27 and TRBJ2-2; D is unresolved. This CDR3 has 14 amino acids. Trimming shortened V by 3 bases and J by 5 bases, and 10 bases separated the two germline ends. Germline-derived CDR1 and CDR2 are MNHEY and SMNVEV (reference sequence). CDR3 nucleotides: TGTGCCAGCAGTTTCTCGAGGTGGACCGGGGAGCTGTTTTTT. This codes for CASSFSRWTGELFF.

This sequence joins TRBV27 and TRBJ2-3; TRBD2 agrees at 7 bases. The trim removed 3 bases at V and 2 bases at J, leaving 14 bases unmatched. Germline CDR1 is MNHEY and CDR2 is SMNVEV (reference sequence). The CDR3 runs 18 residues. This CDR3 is CASSLTPSRGGLTDTQYF. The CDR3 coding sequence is TGTGCCAGCAGTTTGACCCCCTCCCGCGGGGGACTCACAGATACGCAGTATTTT.

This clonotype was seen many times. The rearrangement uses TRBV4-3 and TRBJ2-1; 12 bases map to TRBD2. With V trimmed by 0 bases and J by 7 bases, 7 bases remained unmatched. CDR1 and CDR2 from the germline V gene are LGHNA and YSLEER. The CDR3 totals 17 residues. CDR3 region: CASSQDTGLAGMNEQFF. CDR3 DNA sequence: TGCGCCAGCAGCCAAGATACAGGACTAGCGGGGATGAATGAGCAGTTCTTC.

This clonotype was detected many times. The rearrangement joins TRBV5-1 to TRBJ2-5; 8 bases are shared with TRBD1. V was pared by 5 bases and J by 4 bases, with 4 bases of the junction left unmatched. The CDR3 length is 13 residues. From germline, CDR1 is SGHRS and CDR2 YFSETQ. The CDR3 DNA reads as TGCGCCAGCAGTCCAGGGGGCAGAGAGACCCAGTACTTC. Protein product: CASSPGGRETQYF.

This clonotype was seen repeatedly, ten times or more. CDR3 DNA sequence: TGTGCCAGCTCCCGCAGTTTGTACTACAATGAGCAGTTCTTC. It codes for CASSRSLYYNEQFF. The chain combines TRBV7-9 with TRBJ2-1; D is unclear. CDR1 and CDR2 (germline): SEHNR, FQNEAQ (reference sequence). V was clipped by 8 bases and J by 3 bases, with 14 bases between them. The CDR3 contains 14 residues.

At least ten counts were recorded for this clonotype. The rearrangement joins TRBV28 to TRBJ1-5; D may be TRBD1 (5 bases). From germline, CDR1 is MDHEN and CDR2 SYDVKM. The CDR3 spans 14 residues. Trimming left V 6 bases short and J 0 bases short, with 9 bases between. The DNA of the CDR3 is TGTGCCAGCAGGAAGGGGTTTAGCAATCAGCCCCAGCATTTT. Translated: CASRKGFSNQPQHF.

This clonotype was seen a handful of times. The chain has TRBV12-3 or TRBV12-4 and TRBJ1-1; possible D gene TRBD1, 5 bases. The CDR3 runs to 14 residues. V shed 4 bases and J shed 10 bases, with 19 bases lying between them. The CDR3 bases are TGTGCCAGCAGTTCGGCAGGGTCCACTCTTGGAGCTTTCTTT. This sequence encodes CASSSAGSTLGAFF.

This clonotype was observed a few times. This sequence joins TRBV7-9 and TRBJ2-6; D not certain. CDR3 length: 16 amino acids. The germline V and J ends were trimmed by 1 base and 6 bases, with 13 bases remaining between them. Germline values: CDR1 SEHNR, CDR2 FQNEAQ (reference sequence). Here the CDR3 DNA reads TGTGCCAGCAGCTTAGGGATTTTGACCCCGGCCAACGTCCTGACTTTC. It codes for CASSLGILTPANVLTF.

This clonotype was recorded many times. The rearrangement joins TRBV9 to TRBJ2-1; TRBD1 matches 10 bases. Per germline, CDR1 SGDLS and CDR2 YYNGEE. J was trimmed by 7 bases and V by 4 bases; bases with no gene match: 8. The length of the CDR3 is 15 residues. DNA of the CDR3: TGTGCCAGCAGCCCCCGGACAGGGGGTTATAATGAGCAGTTCTTC. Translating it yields CASSPRTGGYNEQFF.

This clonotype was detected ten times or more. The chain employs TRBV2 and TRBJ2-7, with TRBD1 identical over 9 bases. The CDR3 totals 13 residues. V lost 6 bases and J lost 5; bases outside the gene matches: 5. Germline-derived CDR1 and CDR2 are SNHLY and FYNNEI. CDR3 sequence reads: CASSGTGRDEQYF. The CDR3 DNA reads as TGTGCCAGCAGCGGGACAGGGAGGGACGAGCAGTACTTC.

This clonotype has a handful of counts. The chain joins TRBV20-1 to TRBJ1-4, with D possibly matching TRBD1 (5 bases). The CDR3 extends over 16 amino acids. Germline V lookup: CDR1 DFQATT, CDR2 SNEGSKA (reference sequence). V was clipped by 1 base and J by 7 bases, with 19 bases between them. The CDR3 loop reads CSARGLLRDASEKLFF. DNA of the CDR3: TGCAGTGCTAGAGGCCTTCTCAGGGATGCGAGTGAAAAACTGTTTTTT.

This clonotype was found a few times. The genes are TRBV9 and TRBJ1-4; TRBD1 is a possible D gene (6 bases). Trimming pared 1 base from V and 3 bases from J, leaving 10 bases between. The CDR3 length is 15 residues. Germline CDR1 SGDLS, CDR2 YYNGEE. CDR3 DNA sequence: TGTGCCAGCAGCGTATTAGGGGGGTCTAATGAAAAACTGTTTTTT. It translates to CASSVLGGSNEKLFF. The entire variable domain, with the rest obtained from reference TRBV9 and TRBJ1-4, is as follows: DSGVTQTPKHLITATGQRVTLRCSPRSGDLSVYWYQQSLDQGLQFLIQYYNGEERAKGNILERFSAQQFPDLHSELNLSSLELGDSALYFCASSVLGGSNEKLFFGSGTQLSVL.

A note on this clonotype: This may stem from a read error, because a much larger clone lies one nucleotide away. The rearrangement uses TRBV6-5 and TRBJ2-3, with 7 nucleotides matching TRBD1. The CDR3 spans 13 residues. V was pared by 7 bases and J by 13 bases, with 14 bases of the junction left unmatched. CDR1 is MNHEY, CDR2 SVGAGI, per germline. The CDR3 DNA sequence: TGTGCCAGCAACCAAAAAGAGACAGGGCTCAAGTATTTT. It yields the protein CASNQKETGLKYF.

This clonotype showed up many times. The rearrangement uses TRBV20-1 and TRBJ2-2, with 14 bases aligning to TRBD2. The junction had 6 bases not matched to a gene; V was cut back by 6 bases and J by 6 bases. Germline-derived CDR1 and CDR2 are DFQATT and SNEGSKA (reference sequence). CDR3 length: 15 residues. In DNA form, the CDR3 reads TGCAGTGCACCGGGACTAGCGGGGGCGTCCGGGGAGCTGTTTTTT. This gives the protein CSAPGLAGASGELFF.

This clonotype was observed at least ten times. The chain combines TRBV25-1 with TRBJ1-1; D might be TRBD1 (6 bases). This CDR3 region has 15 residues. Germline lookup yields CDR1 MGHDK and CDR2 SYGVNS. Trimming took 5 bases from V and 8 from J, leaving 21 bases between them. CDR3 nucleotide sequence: TGTGCCAGCAGTTCCTCGGGCGGGGGGCCAGGGGAAGCTTTCTTT. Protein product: CASSSSGGGPGEAFF. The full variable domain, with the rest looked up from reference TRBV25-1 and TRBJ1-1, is EADIYQTPRYLVIGTGKKITLECSQTMGHDKMYWYQQDPGMELHLIHYSYGVNSTEKGDLSSESTVSRIRTEHFPLTLESARPSHTSQYLCASSSSGGGPGEAFFGQGTRLTVV.

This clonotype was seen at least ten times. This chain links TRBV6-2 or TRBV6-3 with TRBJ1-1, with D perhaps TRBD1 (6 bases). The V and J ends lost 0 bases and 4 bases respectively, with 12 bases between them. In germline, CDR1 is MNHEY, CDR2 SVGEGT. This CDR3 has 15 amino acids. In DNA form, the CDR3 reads TGTGCCAGCAGTTACTCGATCTACAGGGTCACTGAAGCTTTCTTT. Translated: CASSYSIYRVTEAFF.

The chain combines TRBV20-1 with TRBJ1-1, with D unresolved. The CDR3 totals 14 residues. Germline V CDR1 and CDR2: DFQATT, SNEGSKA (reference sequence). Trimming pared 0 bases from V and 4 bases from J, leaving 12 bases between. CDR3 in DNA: TGCAGTGCTAGAGATCCAGAGGGTGGCACTGAAGCTTTCTTT. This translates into CSARDPEGGTEAFF.

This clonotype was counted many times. Here the CDR3 DNA reads TGCGCCAGCAGCCAAGATCCAGGGGGCAACTATGGCTACACCTTC. Amino acid sequence: CASSQDPGGNYGYTF. The chain carries TRBV4-1 and TRBJ1-2; 8 bases are a match to TRBD1. The CDR3 runs to 15 residues. After removal of 0 bases from V and 2 bases from J, the junction contained 2 bases not matched to a gene. Germline V gives CDR1 MGHRA, CDR2 YSYEKL.